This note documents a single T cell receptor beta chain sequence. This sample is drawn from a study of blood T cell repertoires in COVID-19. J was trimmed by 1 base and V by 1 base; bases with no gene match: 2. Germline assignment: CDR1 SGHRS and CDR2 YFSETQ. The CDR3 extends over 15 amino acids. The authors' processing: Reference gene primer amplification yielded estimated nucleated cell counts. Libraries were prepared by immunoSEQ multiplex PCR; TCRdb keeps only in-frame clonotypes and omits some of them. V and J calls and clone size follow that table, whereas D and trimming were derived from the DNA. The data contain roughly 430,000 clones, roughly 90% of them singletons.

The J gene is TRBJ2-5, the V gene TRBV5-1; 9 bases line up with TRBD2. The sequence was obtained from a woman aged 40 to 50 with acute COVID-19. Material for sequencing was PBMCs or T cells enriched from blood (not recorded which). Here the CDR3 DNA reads TGCGCCAGCAGCTTGTTAGCGGGGGCCCAAGAGACCCAGTACTTC. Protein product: CASSLLAGAQETQYF. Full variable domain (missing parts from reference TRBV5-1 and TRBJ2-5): KAGVTQTPRYLIKTRGQQVTLSCSPISGHRSVSWYQQTPGQGLQFLFEYFSETQRNKGNFPGRFSGRQFSNSRSEMNVSTLELGDSALYLCASSLLAGAQETQYFGPGTRLLVL.